This T cell receptor beta chain was identified in a study of T cell repertoires in cytomegalovirus infection. Study-level findings and limits: Identification of carriers of CMV plus the relevant HLA was achieved through cumulative public TCR beta family frequency.

This clonotype showed up many times. Its target is not known. MiXCR was run by TCRdb on the reads, yielding one entry per CDR3 protein. Of about 450,000 distinct CDR3 sequences in the sample, about a third were seen once. CDR3 length equals 17 residues. The V and J ends lost 5 bases and 0 bases respectively, with 16 bases between them. The germline V gene has CDR1 SGHAT and CDR2 FQDESV (reference sequence). The chain employs TRBV11-1 and TRBJ2-2, with a possible D match to TRBD2 (6 bases). The source of this sequence is a human donor in good health (CMV status not recorded). Some clones in this sample may be carry-over from other donors' samples. The sample comprised PBMCs. CDR3 region: CASSPPGGDPNTGELFF. The CDR3, as DNA: TGTGCCAGCAGCCCACCGGGCGGGGATCCGAACACCGGGGAGCTGTTTTTT. The full variable domain, completed using reference TRBV11-1 and TRBJ2-2, is EAEVAQSPRYKITEKSQAVAFWCDPISGHATLYWYRQILGQGPELLVQFQDESVVDDSQLPKDRFSAERLKGVDSTLKIQPAELGDSAMYLCASSPPGGDPNTGELFFGEGSRLTVL.